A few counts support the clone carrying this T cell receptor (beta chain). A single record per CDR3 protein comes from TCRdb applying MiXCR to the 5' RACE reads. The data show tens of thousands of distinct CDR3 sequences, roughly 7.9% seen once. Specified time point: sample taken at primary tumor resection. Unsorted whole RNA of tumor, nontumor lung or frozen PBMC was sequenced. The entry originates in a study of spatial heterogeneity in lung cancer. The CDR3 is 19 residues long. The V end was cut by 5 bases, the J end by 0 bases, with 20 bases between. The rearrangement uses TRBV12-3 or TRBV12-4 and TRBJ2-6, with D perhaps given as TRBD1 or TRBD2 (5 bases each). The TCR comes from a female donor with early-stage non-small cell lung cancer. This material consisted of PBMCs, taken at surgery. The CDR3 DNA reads TGTGCCAGCAGTCCCCGGGACGCCAGATTAAGCTCTGGGGCCAACGTCCTGACTTTC. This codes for CASSPRDARLSSGANVLTF.